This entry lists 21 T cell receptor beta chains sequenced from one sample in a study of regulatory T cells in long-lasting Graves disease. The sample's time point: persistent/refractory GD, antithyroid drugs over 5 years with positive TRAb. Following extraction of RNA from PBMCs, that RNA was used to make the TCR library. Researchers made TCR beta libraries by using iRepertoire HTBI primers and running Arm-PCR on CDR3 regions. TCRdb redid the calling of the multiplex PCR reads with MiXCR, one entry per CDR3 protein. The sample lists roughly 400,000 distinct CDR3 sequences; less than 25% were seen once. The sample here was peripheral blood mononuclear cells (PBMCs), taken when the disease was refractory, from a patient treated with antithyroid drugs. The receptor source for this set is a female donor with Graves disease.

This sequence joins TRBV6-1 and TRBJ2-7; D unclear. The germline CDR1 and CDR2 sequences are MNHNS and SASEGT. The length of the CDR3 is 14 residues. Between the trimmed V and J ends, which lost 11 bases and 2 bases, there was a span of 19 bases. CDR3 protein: CAGSETPFTYEQYF. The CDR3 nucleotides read TGTGCCGGCTCTGAAACGCCATTCACCTACGAGCAGTACTTC.

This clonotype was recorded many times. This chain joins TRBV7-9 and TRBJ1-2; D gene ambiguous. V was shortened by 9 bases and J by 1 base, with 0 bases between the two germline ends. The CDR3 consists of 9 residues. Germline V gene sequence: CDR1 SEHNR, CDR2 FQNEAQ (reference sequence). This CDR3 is CASNYGYTF. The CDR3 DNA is TGTGCCAGTAACTATGGCTACACCTTC.

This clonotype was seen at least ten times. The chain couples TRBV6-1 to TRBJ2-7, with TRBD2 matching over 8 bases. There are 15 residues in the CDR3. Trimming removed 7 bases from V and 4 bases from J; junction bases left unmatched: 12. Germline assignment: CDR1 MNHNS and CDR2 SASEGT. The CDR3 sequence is CASTPTGAGAYEQYF. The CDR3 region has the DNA TGTGCCAGCACCCCTACGGGAGCGGGAGCTTACGAGCAGTACTTC.

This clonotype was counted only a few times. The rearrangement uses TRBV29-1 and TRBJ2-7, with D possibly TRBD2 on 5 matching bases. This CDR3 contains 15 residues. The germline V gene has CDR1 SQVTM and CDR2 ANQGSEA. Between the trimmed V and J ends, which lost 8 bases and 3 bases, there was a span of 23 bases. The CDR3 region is CSFTQFSERDYEQYF. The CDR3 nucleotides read TGCAGCTTCACCCAGTTCTCCGAGAGGGACTACGAGCAGTACTTC.

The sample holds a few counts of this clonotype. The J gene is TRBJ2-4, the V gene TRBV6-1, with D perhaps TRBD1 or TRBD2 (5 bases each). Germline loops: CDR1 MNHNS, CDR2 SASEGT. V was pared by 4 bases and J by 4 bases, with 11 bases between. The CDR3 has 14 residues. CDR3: CASSAFGGKNIQYF. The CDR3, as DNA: TGTGCCAGCAGTGCCTTTGGGGGAAAAAACATTCAGTACTTC.

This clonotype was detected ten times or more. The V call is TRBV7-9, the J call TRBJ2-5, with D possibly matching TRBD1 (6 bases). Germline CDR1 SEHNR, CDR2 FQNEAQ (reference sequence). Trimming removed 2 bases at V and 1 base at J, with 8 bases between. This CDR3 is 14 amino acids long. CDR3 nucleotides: TGTGCCAGCAGCTTACAGGACAGCCAAGAGACCCAGTACTTC. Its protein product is CASSLQDSQETQYF.

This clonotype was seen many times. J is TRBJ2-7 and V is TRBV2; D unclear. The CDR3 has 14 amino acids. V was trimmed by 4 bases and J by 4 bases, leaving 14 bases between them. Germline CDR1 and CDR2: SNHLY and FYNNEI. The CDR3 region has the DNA TGTGCCAGCAGTGCTGGGATTCTCCTTTACGAGCAGTACTTC. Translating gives CASSAGILLYEQYF.

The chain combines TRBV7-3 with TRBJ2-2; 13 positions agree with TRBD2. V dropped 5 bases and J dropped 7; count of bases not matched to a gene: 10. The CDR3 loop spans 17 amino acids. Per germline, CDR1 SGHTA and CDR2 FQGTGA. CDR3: CASSRDGLAGEIGELFF. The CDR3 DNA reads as TGTGCCAGCAGCCGTGATGGACTAGCGGGAGAAATCGGGGAGCTGTTTTTT.

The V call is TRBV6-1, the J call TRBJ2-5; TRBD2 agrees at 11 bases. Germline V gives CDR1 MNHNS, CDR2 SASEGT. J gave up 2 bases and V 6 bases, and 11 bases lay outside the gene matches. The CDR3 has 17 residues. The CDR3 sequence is CASSLAGGPPPQETQYF. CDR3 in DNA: TGTGCCAGCAGCTTAGCGGGGGGGCCGCCGCCACAAGAGACCCAGTACTTC.

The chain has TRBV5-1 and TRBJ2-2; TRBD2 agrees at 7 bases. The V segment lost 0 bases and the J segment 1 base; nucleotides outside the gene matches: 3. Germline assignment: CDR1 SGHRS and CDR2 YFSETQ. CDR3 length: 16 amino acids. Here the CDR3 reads CASSLVGTMNTGELFF. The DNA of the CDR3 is TGCGCCAGCAGCTTGGTCGGGACTATGAACACCGGGGAGCTGTTTTTT.

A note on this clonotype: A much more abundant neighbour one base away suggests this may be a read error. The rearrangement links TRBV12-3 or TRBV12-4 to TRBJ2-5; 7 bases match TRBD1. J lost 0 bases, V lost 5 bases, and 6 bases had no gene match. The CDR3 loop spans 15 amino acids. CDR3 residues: CASSEGAGYQETQYF. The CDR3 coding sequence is TGTGCCAGCAGTGAGGGGGCAGGGTACCAAGAGACCCAGTACTTC.

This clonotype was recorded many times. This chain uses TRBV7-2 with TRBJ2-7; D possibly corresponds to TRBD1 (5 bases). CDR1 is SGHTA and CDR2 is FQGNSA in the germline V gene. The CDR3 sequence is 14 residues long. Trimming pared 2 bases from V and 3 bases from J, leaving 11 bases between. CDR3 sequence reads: CASSLQGGRYEQYF. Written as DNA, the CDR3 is TGTGCCAGCAGCTTACAGGGTGGACGCTACGAGCAGTACTTC.

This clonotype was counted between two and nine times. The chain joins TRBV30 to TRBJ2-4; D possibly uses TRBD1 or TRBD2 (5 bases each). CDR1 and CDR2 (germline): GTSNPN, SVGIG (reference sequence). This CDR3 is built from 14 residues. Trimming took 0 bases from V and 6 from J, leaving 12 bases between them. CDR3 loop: CAWSVREGRNIQYF. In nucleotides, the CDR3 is TGTGCCTGGAGTGTACGTGAGGGGAGAAACATTCAGTACTTC.

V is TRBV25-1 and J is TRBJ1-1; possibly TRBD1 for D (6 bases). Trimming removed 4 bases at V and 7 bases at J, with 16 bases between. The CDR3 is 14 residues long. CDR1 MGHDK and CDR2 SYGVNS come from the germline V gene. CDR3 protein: CASSGSTGGIEAFF. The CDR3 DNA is TGTGCCAGCAGTGGGTCGACAGGTGGAATTGAAGCTTTCTTT.

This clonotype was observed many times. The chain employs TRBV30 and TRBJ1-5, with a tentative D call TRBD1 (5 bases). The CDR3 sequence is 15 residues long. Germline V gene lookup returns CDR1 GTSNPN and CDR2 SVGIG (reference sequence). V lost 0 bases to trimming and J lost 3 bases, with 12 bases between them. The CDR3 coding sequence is TGTGCCTGGAGTGTACCAGGACAACTCAATCAGCCCCAGCATTTT. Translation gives CAWSVPGQLNQPQHF.

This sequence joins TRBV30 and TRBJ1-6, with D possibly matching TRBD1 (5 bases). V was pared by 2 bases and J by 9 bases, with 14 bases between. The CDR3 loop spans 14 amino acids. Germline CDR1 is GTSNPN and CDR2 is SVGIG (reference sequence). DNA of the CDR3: TGTGCCTGGAGTCTCGAGGGGTTGGGTTCACCCCTCCACTTT. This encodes CAWSLEGLGSPLHF.

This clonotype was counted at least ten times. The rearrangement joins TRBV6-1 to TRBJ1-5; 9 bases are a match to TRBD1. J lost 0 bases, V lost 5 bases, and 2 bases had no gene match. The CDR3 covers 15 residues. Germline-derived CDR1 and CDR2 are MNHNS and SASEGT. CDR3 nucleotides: TGTGCCAGCAGTCCGGGACAGGGTAGCAATCAGCCCCAGCATTTT. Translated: CASSPGQGSNQPQHF.

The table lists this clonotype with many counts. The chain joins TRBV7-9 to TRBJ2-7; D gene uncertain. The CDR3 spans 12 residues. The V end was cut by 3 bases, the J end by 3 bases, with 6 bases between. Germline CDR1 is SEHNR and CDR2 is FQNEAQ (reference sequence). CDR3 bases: TGTGCCAGCAGCTTCGGACGCTACGAGCAGTACTTC. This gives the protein CASSFGRYEQYF.

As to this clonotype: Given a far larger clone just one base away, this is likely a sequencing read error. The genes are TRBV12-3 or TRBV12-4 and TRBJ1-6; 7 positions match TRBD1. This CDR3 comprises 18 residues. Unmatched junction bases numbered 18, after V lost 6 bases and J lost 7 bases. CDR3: CASSPGTATLRINSPLHF. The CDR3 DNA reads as TGTGCCAGCAGCCCCGGGACAGCCACCTTAAGGATCAATTCACCCCTCCACTTT.

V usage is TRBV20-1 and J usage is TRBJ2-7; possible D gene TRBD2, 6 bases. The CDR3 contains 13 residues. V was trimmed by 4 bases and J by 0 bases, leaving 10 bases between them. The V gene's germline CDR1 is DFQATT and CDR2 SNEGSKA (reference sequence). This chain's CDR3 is CSAKGGDSYEQYF. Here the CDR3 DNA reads TGCAGTGCTAAGGGAGGTGACTCCTACGAGCAGTACTTC.

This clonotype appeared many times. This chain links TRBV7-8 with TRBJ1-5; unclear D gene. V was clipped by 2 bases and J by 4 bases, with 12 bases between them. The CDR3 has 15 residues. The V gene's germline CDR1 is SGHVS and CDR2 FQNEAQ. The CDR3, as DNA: TGTGCCAGCAGCTTAAGCGGGATAGGTAATCAGCCCCAGCATTTT. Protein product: CASSLSGIGNQPQHF.